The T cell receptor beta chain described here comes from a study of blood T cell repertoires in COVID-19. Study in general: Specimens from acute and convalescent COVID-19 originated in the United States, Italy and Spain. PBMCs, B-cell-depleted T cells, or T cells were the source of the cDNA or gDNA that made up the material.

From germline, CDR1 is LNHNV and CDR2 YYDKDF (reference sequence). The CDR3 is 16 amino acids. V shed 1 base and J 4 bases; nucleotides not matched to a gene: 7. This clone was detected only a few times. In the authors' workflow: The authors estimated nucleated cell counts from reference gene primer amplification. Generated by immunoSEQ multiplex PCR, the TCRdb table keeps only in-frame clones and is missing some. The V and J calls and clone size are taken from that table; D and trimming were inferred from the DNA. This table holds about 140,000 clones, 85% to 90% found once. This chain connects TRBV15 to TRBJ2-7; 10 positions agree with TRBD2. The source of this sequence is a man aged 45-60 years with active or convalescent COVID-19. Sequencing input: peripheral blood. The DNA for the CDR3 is TGTGCCACCAGCAGAGTTTCAGCGGGAGGGCCATACGAGCAGTACTTC. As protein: CATSRVSAGGPYEQYF.